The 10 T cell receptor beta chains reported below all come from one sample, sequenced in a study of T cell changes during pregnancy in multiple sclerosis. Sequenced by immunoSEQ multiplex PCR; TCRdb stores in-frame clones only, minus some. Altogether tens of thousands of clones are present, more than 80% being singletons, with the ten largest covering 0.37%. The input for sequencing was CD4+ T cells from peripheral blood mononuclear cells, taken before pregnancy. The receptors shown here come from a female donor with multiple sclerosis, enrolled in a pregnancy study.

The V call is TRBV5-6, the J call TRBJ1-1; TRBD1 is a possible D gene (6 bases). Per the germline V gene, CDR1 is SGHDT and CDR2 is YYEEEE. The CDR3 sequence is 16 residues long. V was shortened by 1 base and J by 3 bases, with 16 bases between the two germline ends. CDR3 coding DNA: TGTGCCAGCAGCTTGACCGGGGGGGCTGGGTACACTGAAGCTTTCTTT. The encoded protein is CASSLTGGAGYTEAFF. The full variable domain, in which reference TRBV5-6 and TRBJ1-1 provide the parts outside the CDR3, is DAGVTQSPTHLIKTRGQQVTLRCSPKSGHDTVSWYQQALGQGPQFIFQYYEEEERQRGNFPDRFSGHQFPNYSSELNVNALLLGDSALYLCASSLTGGAGYTEAFFGQGTRLTVV.

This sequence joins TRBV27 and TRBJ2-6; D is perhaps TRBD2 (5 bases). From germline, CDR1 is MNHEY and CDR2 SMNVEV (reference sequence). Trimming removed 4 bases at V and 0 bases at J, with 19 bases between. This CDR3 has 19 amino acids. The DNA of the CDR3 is TGTGCCAGCAGTTCGAGCGCTAGCAGTTTAAGCTCTGGGGCCAACGTCCTGACTTTC. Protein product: CASSSSASSLSSGANVLTF.

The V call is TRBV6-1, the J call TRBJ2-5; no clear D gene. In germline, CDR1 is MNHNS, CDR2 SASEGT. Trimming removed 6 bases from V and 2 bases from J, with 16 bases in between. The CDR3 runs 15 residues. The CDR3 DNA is TGTGCCAGCAGCGCGACGCGGCTCTTTCAAGAGACCCAGTACTTC. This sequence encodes CASSATRLFQETQYF.

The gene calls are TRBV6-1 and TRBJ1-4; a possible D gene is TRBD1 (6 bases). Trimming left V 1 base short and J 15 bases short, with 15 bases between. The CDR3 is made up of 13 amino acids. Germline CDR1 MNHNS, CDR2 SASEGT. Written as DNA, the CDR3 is TGTGCCAGCAGTGAAGGGCGGGGGCGGTTTGTGTTTTTT. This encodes CASSEGRGRFVFF.

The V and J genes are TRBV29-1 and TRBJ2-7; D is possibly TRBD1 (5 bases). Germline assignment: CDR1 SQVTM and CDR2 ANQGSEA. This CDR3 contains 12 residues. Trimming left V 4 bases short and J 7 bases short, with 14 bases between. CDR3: CSVVEGAKEQYF. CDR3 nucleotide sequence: TGCAGCGTTGTAGAAGGGGCGAAAGAGCAGTACTTC.

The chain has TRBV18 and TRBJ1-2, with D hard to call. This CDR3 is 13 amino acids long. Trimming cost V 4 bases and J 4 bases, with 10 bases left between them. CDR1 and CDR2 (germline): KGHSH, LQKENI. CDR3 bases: TGTGCCAGCTCACTGGAACAGAGCTATGGCTACACCTTC. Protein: CASSLEQSYGYTF. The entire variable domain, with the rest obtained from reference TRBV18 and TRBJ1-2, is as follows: NAGVMQNPRHLVRRRGQEARLRCSPMKGHSHVYWYRQLPEEGLKFMVYLQKENIIDESGMPKERFSAEFPKEGPSILRIQQVVRGDSAAYFCASSLEQSYGYTFGSGTRLTVV.

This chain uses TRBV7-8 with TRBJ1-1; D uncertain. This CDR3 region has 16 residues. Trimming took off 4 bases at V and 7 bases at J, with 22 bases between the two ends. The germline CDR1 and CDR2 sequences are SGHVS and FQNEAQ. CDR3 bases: TGTGCCAGCAGCTCCTCCCGTGACGTTATACTAGGTGAAGCTTTCTTT. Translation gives CASSSSRDVILGEAFF. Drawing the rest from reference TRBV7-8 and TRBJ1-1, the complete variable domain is GAGVSQSPRYKVAKRGQDVALRCDPISGHVSLFWYQQALGQGPEFLTYFQNEAQLDKSGLPSDRFFAERPEGSVSTLKIQRTQQEDSAVYLCASSSSRDVILGEAFFGQGTRLTVV.

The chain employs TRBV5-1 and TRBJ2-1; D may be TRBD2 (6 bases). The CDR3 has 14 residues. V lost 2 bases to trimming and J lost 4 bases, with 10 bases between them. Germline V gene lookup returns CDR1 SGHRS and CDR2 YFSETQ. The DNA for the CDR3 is TGCGCCAGCAGCTTCGGCGGGACTTACAATGAGCAGTTCTTC. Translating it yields CASSFGGTYNEQFF.

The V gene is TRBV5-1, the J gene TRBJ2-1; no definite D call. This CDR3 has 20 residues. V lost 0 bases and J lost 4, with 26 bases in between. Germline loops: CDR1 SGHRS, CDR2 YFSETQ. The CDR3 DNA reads TGCGCCAGCAGCTTGGTAGTTTTTGGGTCAGATCACTATACGTACAATGAGCAGTTCTTC. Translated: CASSLVVFGSDHYTYNEQFF. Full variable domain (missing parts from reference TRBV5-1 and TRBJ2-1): KAGVTQTPRYLIKTRGQQVTLSCSPISGHRSVSWYQQTPGQGLQFLFEYFSETQRNKGNFPGRFSGRQFSNSRSEMNVSTLELGDSALYLCASSLVVFGSDHYTYNEQFFGPGTRLTVL.

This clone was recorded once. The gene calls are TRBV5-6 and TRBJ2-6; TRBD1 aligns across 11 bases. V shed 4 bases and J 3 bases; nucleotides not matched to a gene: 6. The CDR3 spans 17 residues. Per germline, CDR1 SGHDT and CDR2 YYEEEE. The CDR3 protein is CASSIGTGGGGANVLTF. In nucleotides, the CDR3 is TGTGCCAGCAGCATCGGGACAGGGGGGGGTGGGGCCAACGTCCTGACTTTC. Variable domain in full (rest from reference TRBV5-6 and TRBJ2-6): DAGVTQSPTHLIKTRGQQVTLRCSPKSGHDTVSWYQQALGQGPQFIFQYYEEEERQRGNFPDRFSGHQFPNYSSELNVNALLLGDSALYLCASSIGTGGGGANVLTFGAGSRLTVL.